Shown below are 20 T cell receptor beta chains from a single sample sequenced in a study of shared T cell receptors in the human thymus. Clones were sequenced by immunoSEQ multiplex PCR, and TCRdb holds only the in-frame ones, with some missing. The sample shows about 660,000 clones, roughly 90% of them seen only once. This sample also belongs to another study, concerning human thymus T cells.

Sample: thymocytes. Source of these receptors: a boy younger than two with a congenital heart defect.

The chain links TRBV4-3 to TRBJ2-1; 10 bases match TRBD2. Germline CDR1 is LGHNA and CDR2 is YSLEER. Trimming at V came to 4 bases and at J to 9 bases, leaving 15 bases not matched to a gene. There are 17 residues in the CDR3. The CDR3, as DNA: TGCGCCAGCAGCCTGTGGACTAGCGGCATGGGTATTGGTGAGCAGTTCTTC. Residues: CASSLWTSGMGIGEQFF.

The chain recombines TRBV5-1 with TRBJ2-2; 8 positions agree with TRBD2. V dropped 0 bases and J dropped 7; count of bases not matched to a gene: 2. Germline-derived CDR1 and CDR2 are SGHRS and YFSETQ. This CDR3 is 14 amino acids long. CDR3 sequence (DNA): TGCGCCAGCAGCTTGGCGGGGACTAGCGGGGAGCTGTTTTTT. Protein sequence: CASSLAGTSGELFF.

The chain uses TRBV7-2 and TRBJ1-2; D uncertain. Trimming stripped 5 bases from V and 3 bases from J, with 16 bases between. The CDR3 has 15 amino acids. Germline loops: CDR1 SGHTA, CDR2 FQGNSA. CDR3 DNA sequence: TGTGCCAGCAGCGGAAAAGGAGAGTCCTACTATGGCTACACCTTC. Its protein product is CASSGKGESYYGYTF.

This chain joins TRBV25-1 and TRBJ2-5; 11 positions match TRBD2. The V gene's germline CDR1 is MGHDK and CDR2 SYGVNS. The trim removed 7 bases at V and 4 bases at J, leaving 2 bases unmatched. The CDR3 covers 13 residues. CDR3 protein: CASNLAGGETQYF. The CDR3 DNA sequence: TGTGCCAGCAACCTAGCGGGAGGAGAGACCCAGTACTTC.

The count of this clone is one. The chain joins TRBV25-1 to TRBJ2-3, with D possibly matching TRBD1 (8 bases). Between the trimmed V and J ends, which lost 1 base and 0 bases, there was a span of 14 bases. The CDR3 is 17 residues long. Germline-derived CDR1 and CDR2 are MGHDK and SYGVNS. The CDR3 sequence: CASSEFSQGGSTDTQYF. The DNA for the CDR3 is TGTGCCAGCAGTGAATTTTCACAGGGGGGGAGCACAGATACGCAGTATTTT.

CDR3 sequence (DNA): TGTGCCATCAGAGACCCGGGACTACCGGGTCTAGAGCAGTACTTC. Protein sequence: CAIRDPGLPGLEQYF. The chain joins TRBV10-3 to TRBJ2-5; 7 bases match TRBD2. The CDR3 consists of 15 residues. Germline values: CDR1 ENHRY, CDR2 SYGVKD. V trimming: 6 bases; J trimming: 11 bases; junction bases outside the gene matches: 18.

The V gene is TRBV4-2, the J gene TRBJ2-5; no clear D. The germline CDR1 and CDR2 sequences are LGHNA and YNFKEQ. The CDR3 is 15 amino acids. Trimming removed 0 bases at V and 2 bases at J, with 10 bases between. Here the CDR3 DNA reads TGTGCCAGCAGCCAAGAACCGGAGTCTCAAGAGACCCAGTACTTC. Protein sequence: CASSQEPESQETQYF.

V and J are TRBV28 and TRBJ2-5; TRBD2 aligns across 7 bases. CDR1 is MDHEN and CDR2 is SYDVKM in the germline V gene. V lost 4 bases to trimming and J lost 7 bases; unmatched junction nucleotides: 9. CDR3 length: 14 residues. CDR3 DNA sequence: TGTGCCAGCAGTTCCGGGAGCCGGGGGGTGACCCAGTACTTC. Translated: CASSSGSRGVTQYF.

This chain links TRBV4-1 with TRBJ2-1; 7 nucleotides agree with TRBD2. The CDR3 contains 17 residues. V shed 0 bases and J 0 bases; nucleotides not matched to a gene: 5. CDR1 and CDR2 (germline): MGHRA, YSYEKL. The CDR3 spells CASSQDPRLASYNEQFF. The CDR3 region has the DNA TGCGCCAGCAGCCAAGATCCGAGACTAGCCTCCTACAATGAGCAGTTCTTC.

V and J are TRBV19 and TRBJ1-2, with D hard to call. The germline V gene has CDR1 LNHDA and CDR2 SQIVND (reference sequence). V lost 3 bases to trimming and J lost 4 bases, with 9 bases between them. The CDR3 is 13 residues long. CDR3 residues: CASSIGGCYGYTF. CDR3 bases: TGTGCCAGTAGTATTGGAGGGTGCTATGGCTACACCTTC.

This clone was counted a single time. This rearrangement joins TRBV5-1 to TRBJ2-1, with TRBD2 as a possible D gene (5 bases). The CDR3 has 17 amino acids. With 1 base removed from V and 0 bases from J, the gap between germline ends came to 14 bases. Germline assignment: CDR1 SGHRS and CDR2 YFSETQ. The CDR3 bases are TGCGCCAGCAGCTTGAATCTGACTAAGGGCTCCTACAATGAGCAGTTCTTC. Protein product: CASSLNLTKGSYNEQFF.

The J gene is TRBJ1-1, the V gene TRBV7-9; D may be TRBD1 (6 bases). CDR1 and CDR2 from the germline V gene are SEHNR and FQNEAQ (reference sequence). V gave up 7 bases and J gave up 0 bases, with 18 bases separating them. The CDR3 runs 16 residues. The DNA for the CDR3 is TGTGCCAGCACTCTAGGGGCCCAGGGGTTGAACACTGAAGCTTTCTTT. It is translated as CASTLGAQGLNTEAFF.

The genes are TRBV15 and TRBJ2-1; tentative D call: TRBD2 (5 bases). V was clipped by 0 bases and J by 0 bases, with 9 bases between them. The germline V gene has CDR1 LNHNV and CDR2 YYDKDF (reference sequence). The CDR3 runs to 16 residues. Written as DNA, the CDR3 is TGTGCCACCAGCAGAGATATAACTAGCTCCTACAATGAGCAGTTCTTC. Translated: CATSRDITSSYNEQFF.

V gene TRBV7-9 combines with J gene TRBJ2-7; 15 bases fit TRBD2. This CDR3 has 17 amino acids. Germline-derived CDR1 and CDR2 are SEHNR and FQNEAQ (reference sequence). The V gene end was trimmed by 10 bases and the J gene end by 3 bases; junction bases not matched to a gene: 13. The DNA for the CDR3 is TGTGCCATCCTAGGACTAGCGGGAGGGTCCCCCCTCTACGAGCAGTACTTC. Amino acid sequence: CAILGLAGGSPLYEQYF.

This chain links TRBV5-1 with TRBJ2-3; possible D gene TRBD2, 6 bases. V was trimmed by 3 bases and J by 0 bases, leaving 14 bases between them. Germline V lookup: CDR1 SGHRS, CDR2 YFSETQ. The CDR3 consists of 16 residues. CDR3 in DNA: TGCGCCAGCAGCTCCCGGGGGACGGAGAGCACAGATACGCAGTATTTT. This sequence encodes CASSSRGTESTDTQYF.

This chain joins TRBV6-6 and TRBJ2-7; 12 positions match TRBD2. CDR1 is MNHNY, CDR2 SVGAGI, per germline (reference sequence). The V gene end was trimmed by 6 bases and the J gene end by 2 bases; junction bases not matched to a gene: 2. CDR3 size: 14 residues. The CDR3 DNA reads TGTGCCAGCAGGACTAGCGGGAGACCCTACGAGCAGTACTTC. Residues: CASRTSGRPYEQYF.

This chain links TRBV19 with TRBJ1-1, with 8 bases fitting TRBD1. V shed 5 bases and J 1 base; nucleotides not matched to a gene: 9. The CDR3 length is 16 residues. Looked up from germline, CDR1 is LNHDA and CDR2 is SQIVND (reference sequence). CDR3 loop: CASSLRQGTGNTEAFF. The CDR3 nucleotides are TGTGCCAGTAGTCTGAGACAGGGGACGGGGAACACTGAAGCTTTCTTT.

V and J are TRBV12-5 and TRBJ1-1; 10 nucleotides match TRBD1. The V segment lost 4 bases and the J segment 7 bases; nucleotides outside the gene matches: 12. Per the germline V gene, CDR1 is LGHNT and CDR2 is FRNRAP. The length of the CDR3 is 16 residues. Here the CDR3 DNA reads TGTGCTAGTGGTTCGGCCCGGGACAGGGGATTTGGTGAAGCTTTCTTT. Translation gives CASGSARDRGFGEAFF.

The chain has TRBV2 and TRBJ2-5; 12 bases fit TRBD2. Per the germline V gene, CDR1 is SNHLY and CDR2 is FYNNEI. The CDR3 extends over 22 amino acids. With V trimmed by 5 bases and J by 2 bases, 24 bases remained unmatched. The DNA for the CDR3 is TGTGCCAGCAGTCCGGGGTGGAGGGTTGGGACTAGCGGGCATGTGATGCAAGAGACCCAGTACTTC. Translating gives CASSPGWRVGTSGHVMQETQYF.

This chain links TRBV5-4 with TRBJ1-2; 12 bases agree with TRBD1. The CDR3 is 16 residues long. V lost 4 bases, J lost 4 bases, and 8 bases stayed unmatched. Germline V gene lookup returns CDR1 SGHNT and CDR2 YYREEE (reference sequence). The CDR3 here is CASSPPGQGALYGYTF. The CDR3 bases are TGTGCCAGCAGCCCCCCGGGACAGGGGGCCCTCTATGGCTACACCTTC. Variable domain in full (rest from reference TRBV5-4 and TRBJ1-2): ETGVTQSPTHLIKTRGQQVTLRCSSQSGHNTVSWYQQALGQGPQFIFQYYREEENGRGNFPPRFSGLQFPNYSSELNVNALELDDSALYLCASSPPGQGALYGYTFGSGTRLTVV.